This TCR beta chain was sequenced during a study of blood T cell repertoires in COVID-19. Overall study: Sites in the United States, Italy and Spain provided acute and convalescent COVID-19 samples. Sources were T cells, B-cell-depleted T cells, or PBMCs; the material itself was cDNA or gDNA.

This CDR3 spans 14 amino acids. The germline CDR1 and CDR2 sequences are SGHRS and YFSETQ. Trimming cost V 1 base and J 3 bases, with 7 bases left between them. In the authors' methods: Nucleated cell number was recorded as an estimate derived from reference gene primer amplification. The data were produced by immunoSEQ multiplex PCR, yet TCRdb's version contains in-frame clones alone and is incomplete. V and J calls and clone size come straight from that table; D and trimming were deduced from the DNA. The sample carries 55,000 to 70,000 clones, around 86% recorded once. This clonotype was sampled from a woman aged 18-29 years with acute or convalescent COVID-19. The sample comprised peripheral blood. The chain employs TRBV5-1 and TRBJ2-2, with D uncertain. The CDR3 is CASSLQSDTGELFF. CDR3 nucleotide sequence: TGCGCCAGCAGCTTGCAAAGCGACACCGGGGAGCTGTTTTTT.